The T cell receptor (beta chain) described here comes from a study of cytomegalovirus exposure and HLA in healthy donors. Germline-derived CDR1 and CDR2 are SNHLY and FYNNEI. Trimming removed 4 bases from V and 2 bases from J; junction bases left unmatched: 2. This CDR3 has 13 amino acids. Though probably carrying unrecorded immune exposures, donors were nominally healthy at sampling. Amplification used 60 Vbeta primers and 13 Jbeta primers. Data came from immunoSEQ multiplex PCR; TCRdb stores just in-frame clones and leaves some out. The sample comprises 90,000 to 100,000 clones, about 75% of which are singletons, and about 5% rests with the top ten.

The receptor's source is a middle-aged woman in good health and CMV-seronegative. The rearrangement joins TRBV2 to TRBJ2-7; TRBD1 agrees at 7 bases. The sequencing input was PBMCs. This CDR3 is CASSAGQPYEQYF. The CDR3 DNA follows: TGTGCCAGCAGTGCGGGACAGCCCTACGAGCAGTACTTC.